This T cell receptor beta chain was observed in a study of Ad26.COV2.S vaccination and SARS-CoV-2 variants. About the research overall: Once, or twice with 56 days between doses, Ad26.COV2.S was given intramuscularly. The study's findings and limits: People given the vaccine had a wider spike-specific TCR breadth than placebo recipients did. Those who received vaccine or placebo ended up with similar non-spike TCR breadth.

Per germline, CDR1 MGHDK and CDR2 SYGVNS. The CDR3 length is 15 residues. The V gene end was trimmed by 7 bases and the J gene end by 4 bases; junction bases not matched to a gene: 9. Documented treatment: roughly 19 received Ad26.COV2.S at low or high dose, single or two shots; five or six received placebo; per-sample allocation not given. It was on day 63 after the first vaccine or placebo injection that samples were taken. Vaccination employed an Ad26 vector expressing the Wuhan-strain SARS-CoV-2 spike. This clone has just a few counts. Its cognate antigen is unknown. The repertoire was sequenced with immunoSEQ multiplex PCR; TCRdb's copy has only in-frame clones and lacks some. The data contain around 270,000 clones, roughly 89% of them singletons.

Material: peripheral blood, obtained in a trial of Ad26.COV2.S vaccine versus placebo. This chain uses TRBV25-1 with TRBJ1-4; TRBD1 matches 7 bases. The source is a person between 18 and 60 years old who received the Ad26.COV2.S COVID-19 vaccine or a placebo. CDR3 DNA sequence: TGTGCCAGCAACGACTACCGACAGGGTAATGAAAAACTGTTTTTT. It codes for CASNDYRQGNEKLFF.